This T cell receptor beta chain stems from a study of blood T cell repertoires in COVID-19. About the research overall: PBMCs, B-cell-depleted T cells, or T cells provided the cDNA or gDNA that made up the material.

The method was immunoSEQ multiplex PCR; TCRdb's version includes in-frame clones alone and lacks a portion of them. The sample yields about 330,000 clones, more than 85% seen once. Those enrolled, adults aged roughly 18 to 100 years, came from about 24 US areas. Participant-reported clinical history was the basis for cohort assignment. In Cohort 3, a recovered donor had either two negative PCRs, clearance, or symptom resolution. This CDR3 has 18 residues. With 0 bases removed from V and 2 bases from J, the gap between germline ends came to 19 bases. Germline CDR1 reads SGHDT; CDR2 reads YYEEEE. The receptor was isolated from a woman aged 25 to 45 who had recovered from COVID-19. Sequenced: PBMCs or T cells enriched from blood (not recorded which). The chain couples TRBV5-6 to TRBJ2-3, with unresolved D. CDR3 DNA: TGTGCCAGCAGCTTGGCCATGAGGTCCCCCCCACACACAGATACGCAGTATTTT. Translating it yields CASSLAMRSPPHTDTQYF.